A selection of T cell receptor beta chains follows, all from one sample in a study of cytomegalovirus exposure and HLA in healthy donors. TCRdb keeps only in-frame clones here, not all; method: immunoSEQ multiplex PCR. The profile covers over 90,000 clones, with less than 85% appearing a single time and about 2.5% taken by the ten largest. Input material: PBMCs. These receptors were obtained from a man between 35 and 55 years old in good health and CMV-seronegative. Both conserved end residues are part of each CDR3. The D gene is left open where the match is weak. Some rows mark clone size as missing; the rest say once, few, many or name a class of expanded clone.

V	size	D	J	CDR3	DNA
TRBV5-1	NA	NA	TRBJ2-7	CASSLIPGLSYEQYF	TGCGCCAGCAGCTTGATTCCAGGGTTATCCTACGAGCAGTACTTC
TRBV30	NA	TRBD1	TRBJ1-2	CAWSGGPGQGFGYTF	TGTGCCTGGAGCGGAGGACCGGGACAGGGATTTGGCTACACCTTC
TRBV25-1	few	TRBD1	TRBJ1-6	CASSLTGSGDSPLHF	TGTGCCAGCAGTTTGACAGGGAGCGGAGATTCACCCCTCCACTTT
TRBV28	NA	NA	TRBJ1-4	CASSSPRTALTNEKLFF	TGTGCCAGCAGTTCTCCTAGGACAGCCCTAACTAATGAAAAACTGTTTTTT
TRBV13	NA	TRBD1	TRBJ1-1	CASSRDRVKAFF	TGTGCCAGCAGCAGGGACAGGGTAAAAGCTTTCTTT
TRBV5-6	NA	NA	TRBJ2-5	CASSQRPGETQYF	TGTGCCAGCAGCCAAAGACCCGGGGAGACCCAGTACTTC
TRBV10-3	NA	TRBD1	TRBJ1-1	CAAPLRRGPSTEAFF	TGTGCCGCGCCCCTCCGCAGGGGGCCGAGCACTGAAGCTTTCTTT
TRBV2	NA	TRBD2	TRBJ2-5	CASRALAGLEETQYF	TGTGCCAGCAGAGCACTAGCGGGGTTAGAAGAGACCCAGTACTTC
TRBV9	NA	TRBD1	TRBJ2-7	CASSRGQGSYEQYF	TGTGCCAGCAGCCGAGGACAGGGATCCTACGAGCAGTACTTC
TRBV4-1	NA	TRBD1	TRBJ2-3	CASSQTGSTDTQYF	TGCGCCAGCAGCCAGACAGGGTCGACAGATACGCAGTATTTT
TRBV2	few	TRBD1	TRBJ1-1	CASSQDRVDTEAFF	TGTGCCAGCAGCCAGGACAGGGTGGACACTGAAGCTTTCTTT
TRBV5-5	few	TRBD2	TRBJ2-1	CASSYRASGNNEQFF	TGTGCCAGCAGCTACCGGGCTAGCGGCAACAATGAGCAGTTCTTC
TRBV7-9	NA	TRBD1	TRBJ1-4	CASHQGEANEKLFF	TGTGCCAGCCACCAGGGGGAGGCTAATGAAAAACTGTTTTTT
TRBV9	NA	NA	TRBJ1-3	CASSVEFSPGTIYF	TGTGCCAGCAGCGTAGAGTTTTCCCCCGGCACCATATATTTT
TRBV6-1	NA	TRBD1	TRBJ1-3	CARSSGTGRGPTIYF	TGTGCCCGCAGTTCCGGGACAGGACGGGGACCCACCATATATTTT
TRBV7-9	NA	TRBD1	TRBJ2-1	CASSPGQGSYNEQFF	TGTGCCAGCAGCCCGGGACAGGGTAGTTACAATGAGCAGTTCTTC
TRBV6-1	NA	NA	TRBJ1-5	CASSFLEYSNQPQHF	TGTGCCAGCAGTTTTCTAGAATATAGCAATCAGCCCCAGCATTTT
TRBV9	NA	TRBD1	TRBJ1-6	CASNQGAYNSPLHF	TGTGCCAGCAACCAGGGGGCCTATAATTCACCCCTCCACTTT
TRBV9	once	TRBD2	TRBJ2-1	CASSVTSGYNEQFF	TGTGCCAGCAGCGTAACTAGCGGCTACAATGAGCAGTTCTTC
TRBV30	NA	NA	TRBJ1-1	CAWSVGQGTEAFF	TGTGCCTGGAGTGTAGGGCAGGGAACGGAAGCTTTCTTT
TRBV14	NA	NA	TRBJ2-1	CASSPLAGAYNEQFF	TGTGCCAGCAGTCCTCTAGCCGGGGCCTACAATGAGCAGTTCTTC
TRBV5-1	NA	NA	TRBJ2-1	CASSLVMFGKGSYNEQFF	TGCGCCAGCAGCTTGGTAATGTTCGGGAAGGGCTCCTACAATGAGCAGTTCTTC
TRBV4-1	NA	NA	TRBJ2-1	CASRHPGQGSSYNEQFF	TGCGCCAGCAGGCATCCGGGACAAGGAAGCTCCTACAATGAGCAGTTCTTC
TRBV11-3	NA	TRBD1	TRBJ2-1	CASSSGQGSYNEQFF	TGTGCCAGCAGCTCGGGACAGGGAAGTTACAATGAGCAGTTCTTC
TRBV10-3	NA	NA	TRBJ2-7	CAIGQGARGYEQYF	TGTGCCATCGGTCAGGGTGCCAGAGGCTACGAGCAGTACTTC